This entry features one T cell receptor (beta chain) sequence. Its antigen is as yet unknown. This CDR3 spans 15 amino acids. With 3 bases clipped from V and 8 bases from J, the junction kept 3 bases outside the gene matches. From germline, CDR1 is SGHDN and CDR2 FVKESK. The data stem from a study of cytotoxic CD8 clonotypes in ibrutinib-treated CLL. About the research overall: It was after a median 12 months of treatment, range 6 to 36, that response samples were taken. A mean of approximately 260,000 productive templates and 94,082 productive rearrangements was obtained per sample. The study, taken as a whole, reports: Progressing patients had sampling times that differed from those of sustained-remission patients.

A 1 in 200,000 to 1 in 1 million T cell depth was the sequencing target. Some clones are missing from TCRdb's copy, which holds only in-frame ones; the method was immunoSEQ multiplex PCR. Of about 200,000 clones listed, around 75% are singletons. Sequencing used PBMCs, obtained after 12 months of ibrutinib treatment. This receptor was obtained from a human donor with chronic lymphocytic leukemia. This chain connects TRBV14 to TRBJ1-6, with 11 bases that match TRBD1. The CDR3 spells CASSQGQGGHSPLHF. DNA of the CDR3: TGTGCCAGCAGCCAGGGACAGGGGGGGCATTCACCCCTCCACTTT.